Below, one TCR beta chain is given with its context. Its antigen remains unknown. CDR1 and CDR2 from the germline V gene are SQVTM and ANQGSEA. Germline trimming cut 7 bases from V and 7 bases from J; bases unmatched to any gene: 6. CDR3 length: 12 residues. Time point here: newly diagnosed GD, antithyroid drugs for less than 3 months. TCR sequences were obtained from RNA taken from PBMCs. Construction of TCR beta libraries relied on iRepertoire HTBI primers and on Arm-PCR targeting CDR3 regions. TCRdb processed the multiplex PCR reads anew with MiXCR; each CDR3 protein has one entry. The sample lists just over 600,000 distinct CDR3 sequences, 15% to 20% seen once, with 18% in the top ten. The sample comes from a study of regulatory T cells in long-lasting Graves disease. Overall study results and limits: It was in persistent disease that TRBV28, TRBJ1-2 and TRBJ2-5 were favored.

These data also featured in a second study, about T cells in Graves' hyperthyroidism and ophthalmopathy.

The sequenced sample was peripheral blood mononuclear cells (PBMCs), obtained at new diagnosis, from a patient treated with antithyroid drugs. This TCR came from a woman aged 25 to 45 with Graves disease. The chain joins TRBV29-1 to TRBJ2-1; 8 bases line up with TRBD1. CDR3 sequence: CSGGQEWNEQFF. CDR3 coding DNA: TGCAGCGGGGGACAGGAGTGGAATGAGCAGTTCTTC.